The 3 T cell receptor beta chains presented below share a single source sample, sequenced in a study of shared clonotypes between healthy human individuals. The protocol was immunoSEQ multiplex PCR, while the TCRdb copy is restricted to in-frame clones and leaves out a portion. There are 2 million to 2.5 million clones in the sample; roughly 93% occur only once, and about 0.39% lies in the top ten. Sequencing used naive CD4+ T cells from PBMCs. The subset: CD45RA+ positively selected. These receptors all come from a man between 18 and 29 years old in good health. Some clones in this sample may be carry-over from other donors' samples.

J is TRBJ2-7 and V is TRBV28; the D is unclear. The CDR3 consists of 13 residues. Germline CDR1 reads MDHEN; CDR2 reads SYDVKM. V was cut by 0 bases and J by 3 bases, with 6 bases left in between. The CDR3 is CASSLWTYYEQYF. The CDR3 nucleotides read TGTGCCAGCAGTTTATGGACCTACTACGAGCAGTACTTC.

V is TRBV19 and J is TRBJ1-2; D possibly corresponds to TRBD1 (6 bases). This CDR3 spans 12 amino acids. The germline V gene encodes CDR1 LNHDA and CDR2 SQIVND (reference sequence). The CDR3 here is CVSTGSNYGYTF. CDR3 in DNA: TGTGTCTCGACAGGATCTAACTATGGCTACACCTTC.

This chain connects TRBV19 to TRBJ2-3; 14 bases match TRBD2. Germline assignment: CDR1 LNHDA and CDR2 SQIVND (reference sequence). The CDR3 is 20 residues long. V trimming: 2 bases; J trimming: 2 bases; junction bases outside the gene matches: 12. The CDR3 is CASSIRGTSGSRTYTDTQYF. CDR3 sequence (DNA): TGTGCCAGTAGTATAAGAGGGACTAGCGGGAGTCGGACTTACACAGATACGCAGTATTTT.